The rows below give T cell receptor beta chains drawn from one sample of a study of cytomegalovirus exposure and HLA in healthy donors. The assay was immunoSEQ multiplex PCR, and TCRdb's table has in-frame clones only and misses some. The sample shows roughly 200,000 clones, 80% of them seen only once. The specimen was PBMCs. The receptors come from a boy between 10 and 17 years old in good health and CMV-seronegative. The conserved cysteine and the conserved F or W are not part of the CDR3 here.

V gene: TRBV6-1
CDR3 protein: ASSRQGTGYT

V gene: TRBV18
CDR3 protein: ASSPTPGQGLTGELF

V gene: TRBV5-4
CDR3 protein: ASSPVPGNTIY

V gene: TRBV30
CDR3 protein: AWRTGSGTEAF

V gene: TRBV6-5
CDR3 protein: ASQGTRGNTEAF

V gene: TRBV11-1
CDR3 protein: ASSFQGKTDTQY

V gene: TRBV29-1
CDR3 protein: SVGVRPRGTEAF

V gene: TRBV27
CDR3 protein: ASSLIGGRYTGELF

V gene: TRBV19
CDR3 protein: ASSNKNRNNEQF

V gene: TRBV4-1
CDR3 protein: ASSQEVIVTDTQY

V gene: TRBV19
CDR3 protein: ASRKTTGGNTEAF

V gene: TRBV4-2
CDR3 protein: ASSPREEYTEAF

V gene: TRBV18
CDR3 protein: ASSPNGQVGQPQH

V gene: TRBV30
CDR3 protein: AWSAPGTAEERYGYT

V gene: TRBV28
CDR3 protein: ASSLGQFSNTEAF

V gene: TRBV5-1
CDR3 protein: ASSLQQNYGYT

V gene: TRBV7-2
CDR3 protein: ASSIRVLSNQPQH

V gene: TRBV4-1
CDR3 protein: ASSQDAREGSEQY

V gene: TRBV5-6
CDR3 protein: ASSFSGSYEQY

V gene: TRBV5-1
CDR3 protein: ASSSRRGQETQY

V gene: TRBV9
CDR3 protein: ASSGTGDTDTQY

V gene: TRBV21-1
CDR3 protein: ASSKTGVSNQPQH

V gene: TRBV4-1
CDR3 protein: ASSQDTRVHSEQY

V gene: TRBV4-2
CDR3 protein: ASSQEERSETQY

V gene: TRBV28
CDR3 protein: ASKDSGSTGKLF

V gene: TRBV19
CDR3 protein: ASSVPTVNYGYT

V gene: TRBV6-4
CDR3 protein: ASSAYSGSTDTQY

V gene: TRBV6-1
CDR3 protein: ASSEAQRAPQH

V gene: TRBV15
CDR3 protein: ATISGGEKLF

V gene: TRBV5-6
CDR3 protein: ASSSRRGQSSGANVLT

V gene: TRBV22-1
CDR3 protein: PGSAPSPCEQY

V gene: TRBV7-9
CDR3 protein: ASSKPGLAAYNEQF

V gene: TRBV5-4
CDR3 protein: ASLGQGNLGYT

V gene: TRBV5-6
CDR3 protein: ASSFTGGKDTQY

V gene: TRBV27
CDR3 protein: ASSFDRGRSTEAF

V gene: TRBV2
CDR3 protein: ASSDGLAGRYTGELF

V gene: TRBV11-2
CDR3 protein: ASSPGGRRYPDEQY

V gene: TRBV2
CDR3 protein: ASSVTGSSYEQY

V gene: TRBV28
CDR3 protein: ASSSRAGYQETQY

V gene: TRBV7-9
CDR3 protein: ASTAAGASNEQF

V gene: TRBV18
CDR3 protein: ASSPGASGGPRSYEQY